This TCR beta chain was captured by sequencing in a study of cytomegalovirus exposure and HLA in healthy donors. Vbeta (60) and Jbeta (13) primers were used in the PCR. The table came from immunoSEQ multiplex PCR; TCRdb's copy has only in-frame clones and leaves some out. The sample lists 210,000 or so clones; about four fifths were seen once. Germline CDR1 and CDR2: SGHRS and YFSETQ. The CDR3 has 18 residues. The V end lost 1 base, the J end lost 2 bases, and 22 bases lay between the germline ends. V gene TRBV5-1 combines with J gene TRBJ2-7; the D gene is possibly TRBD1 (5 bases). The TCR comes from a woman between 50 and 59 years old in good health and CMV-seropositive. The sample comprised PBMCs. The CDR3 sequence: CASSLYAGYEQVAYEQYF. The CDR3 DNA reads TGCGCCAGCAGCTTGTATGCAGGGTATGAGCAAGTTGCCTACGAGCAGTACTTC.